The 29 T cell receptor beta chains presented below share a single source sample, sequenced in a study of graft-versus-host responses after intestinal transplantation. No antigen has been assigned to these receptors. The method was immunoSEQ multiplex PCR; TCRdb's version includes in-frame clones alone and lacks a portion of them. The sample lists around 99,000 clones; approximately 90% were seen once. Sequencing was performed on unstimulated CD4+ T cells sorted from spleen or lymph node cells, taken before transplant. The receptors originated from a human donor who was the organ donor for an intestinal transplant.

The genes are TRBV5-1 and TRBJ2-7; maybe TRBD1 (5 bases). The germline V and J ends were trimmed by 0 bases and 3 bases, with 13 bases remaining between them. The CDR3 extends over 15 amino acids. Germline V gene sequence: CDR1 SGHRS, CDR2 YFSETQ. The DNA of the CDR3 is TGCGCCAGCAGCTTGGTCCTCGACAGATTCTACGAGCAGTACTTC. This sequence encodes CASSLVLDRFYEQYF.

This clone was seen only a few times. V is TRBV5-5 and J is TRBJ2-7, with 11 bases lining up with TRBD1. There are 14 residues in the CDR3. V dropped 5 bases and J dropped 7; count of bases not matched to a gene: 8. Germline V gives CDR1 SGHKS, CDR2 YYEKEE (reference sequence). The CDR3 loop is CASRSGQGVGEQYF. CDR3 bases: TGTGCCAGCAGGTCGGGACAGGGGGTCGGAGAGCAGTACTTC.

This clone was found once. V and J are TRBV5-5 and TRBJ2-7; D call uncertain. CDR1 and CDR2 (germline): SGHKS, YYEKEE (reference sequence). V gave up 2 bases and J gave up 5 bases, with 14 bases separating them. The CDR3 has 14 residues. In DNA form, the CDR3 reads TGTGCCAGCAGCTTTGAGTGGACCCTCGACGAGCAGTACTTC. Translation: CASSFEWTLDEQYF.

The chain joins TRBV28 to TRBJ2-1; 7 bases agree with TRBD1. The CDR3 spans 15 residues. J lost 7 bases, V lost 1 base, and 7 bases had no gene match. From germline, CDR1 is MDHEN and CDR2 SYDVKM. The CDR3 is CASSLSGQKLNEQFF. The DNA of the CDR3 is TGTGCCAGCAGTTTATCGGGACAGAAACTTAATGAGCAGTTCTTC. Based on the CDR3 plus reference TRBV28 and TRBJ2-1, the full variable domain is DVKVTQSSRYLVKRTGEKVFLECVQDMDHENMFWYRQDPGLGLRLIYFSYDVKMKEKGDIPEGYSVSREKKERFSLILESASTNQTSMYLCASSLSGQKLNEQFFGPGTRLTVL.

The chain recombines TRBV15 with TRBJ2-2, with 7 positions matching TRBD1. The CDR3 has 17 residues. V dropped 1 base and J dropped 4; count of bases not matched to a gene: 9. The germline gives CDR1 LNHNV, CDR2 YYDKDF (reference sequence). CDR3 in amino acids: CATSRGRDRATTGELFF. The CDR3 DNA follows: TGTGCCACCAGCAGAGGAAGAGACAGGGCCACCACCGGGGAGCTGTTTTTT.

The chain carries TRBV28 and TRBJ2-5, with a tentative D call TRBD1 (6 bases). V lost 6 bases and J lost 2, with 10 bases in between. Per the germline V gene, CDR1 is MDHEN and CDR2 is SYDVKM. The CDR3 contains 13 residues. As DNA, the CDR3 is TGTGCCAGCAGCCTAGGGGGTCAAGAGACCCAGTACTTC. The encoded protein is CASSLGGQETQYF.

This clone was detected only once. This chain joins TRBV5-1 and TRBJ1-3, with D perhaps matching TRBD1 (5 bases). The germline V gene has CDR1 SGHRS and CDR2 YFSETQ. The germline V and J ends were trimmed by 1 base and 3 bases, with 8 bases remaining between them. The CDR3 totals 14 residues. The CDR3 coding sequence is TGCGCCAGCAGCTTGCGGGGGGTTGGAAACACCATATATTTT. Translation gives CASSLRGVGNTIYF. The full variable domain, completed using reference TRBV5-1 and TRBJ1-3, is KAGVTQTPRYLIKTRGQQVTLSCSPISGHRSVSWYQQTPGQGLQFLFEYFSETQRNKGNFPGRFSGRQFSNSRSEMNVSTLELGDSALYLCASSLRGVGNTIYFGEGSWLTVV.

About this clone: The junction and the germline gene differ at one end; a read error may be behind it. The V gene is TRBV7-7, the J gene TRBJ2-5; unclear D gene. This CDR3 is built from 13 residues. CDR1 and CDR2 (germline): SSHAT, FNYEAQ (reference sequence). CDR3 bases: TGTGCTAGCAGCTCCGGGCCGCAAGGGACCCAGTACTTC. Amino acid sequence: CASSSGPQGTQYF.

The chain is built from TRBV7-9 and TRBJ1-1; no clear D gene. In germline, CDR1 is SEHNR, CDR2 FQNEAQ (reference sequence). V was clipped by 1 base and J by 4 bases, with 7 bases between them. The CDR3 contains 13 residues. CDR3 sequence: CASSLGRTTEAFF. CDR3 in DNA: TGTGCCAGCAGCTTAGGAAGGACCACTGAAGCTTTCTTT.

The V and J genes are TRBV5-5 and TRBJ2-7, with 10 bases aligning to TRBD1. V shed 2 bases, J shed 5 bases, and the junction held 7 bases outside the gene matches. Germline V gives CDR1 SGHKS, CDR2 YYEKEE (reference sequence). This CDR3 has 15 amino acids. The CDR3, as DNA: TGTGCCAGCAGCTTCGGGACAGGGGACTTCGACGAGCAGTACTTC. Translation: CASSFGTGDFDEQYF.

In nucleotides, the CDR3 is TGTGCCAGCAGCTTAGGCGGTGGCGGGGCCGGAAACATTCAGTACTTC. Residues: CASSLGGGGAGNIQYF. This chain connects TRBV7-2 to TRBJ2-4; the D gene is possibly TRBD2 (6 bases). Germline V gene sequence: CDR1 SGHTA, CDR2 FQGNSA. This CDR3 comprises 16 residues. The ends were cut back, 1 base at V and 6 bases at J, with 16 bases in the middle.

The chain joins TRBV2 to TRBJ2-3, with TRBD2 identical over 11 bases. The CDR3 is 16 residues long. Germline CDR1 reads SNHLY; CDR2 reads FYNNEI. V lost 4 bases, J lost 5 bases, and 8 bases stayed unmatched. The CDR3 DNA reads as TGTGCCAGCAGTGGGAGAGTAGCGGGAGGGGGAGATACGCAGTATTTT. Its translation is CASSGRVAGGGDTQYF.

There are a few counts of this clone. This chain uses TRBV29-1 with TRBJ2-5; a possible D gene is TRBD2 (5 bases). Per germline, CDR1 SQVTM and CDR2 ANQGSEA. The CDR3 loop spans 12 amino acids. Trimming pared 8 bases from V and 5 bases from J, leaving 15 bases between. The CDR3 protein is CSPPSQHETQYF. The CDR3 DNA is TGCAGCCCCCCTAGCCAGCACGAGACCCAGTACTTC.

V gene TRBV11-3 combines with J gene TRBJ1-3; D call uncertain. Trimming pared 6 bases from V and 3 bases from J, leaving 3 bases between. This CDR3 is 11 amino acids long. Germline V lookup: CDR1 SGHNT, CDR2 YENEEA. CDR3: CASSFGNTIYF. Written as DNA, the CDR3 is TGTGCCAGCAGTTTTGGAAACACCATATATTTT.

As concerns this clone: Other nucleotide sequences from this sample produce the same CDR3. This chain links TRBV4-1 with TRBJ2-5; D remains ambiguous. The ends were cut back, 0 bases at V and 5 bases at J, with 10 bases in the middle. This CDR3 has 14 amino acids. CDR1 is MGHRA, CDR2 YSYEKL, per germline. DNA for the CDR3: TGCGCCAGCAGCCAAGATCTCCCACGGGAGACCCAGTACTTC. Protein: CASSQDLPRETQYF.

The V and J genes are TRBV4-1 and TRBJ1-1; D is unresolved. The CDR3 runs to 15 residues. Trimming removed 1 base at V and 4 bases at J, with 13 bases between. Germline V CDR1 and CDR2: MGHRA, YSYEKL. CDR3 sequence reads: CASSQGQGRSTEAFF. CDR3 DNA sequence: TGCGCCAGCAGCCAAGGGCAAGGGAGGAGCACTGAAGCTTTCTTT.

J is TRBJ2-7 and V is TRBV6-5; 8 bases align to TRBD1. The CDR3 is 15 residues long. J was trimmed by 4 bases and V by 0 bases; bases with no gene match: 5. Germline lookup yields CDR1 MNHEY and CDR2 SVGAGI. The CDR3 sequence: CASSYSTGEVYEQYF. The CDR3 DNA reads TGTGCCAGCAGTTACTCGACAGGGGAGGTGTACGAGCAGTACTTC.

The chain employs TRBV19 and TRBJ1-1; D ambiguous. The germline V and J ends were trimmed by 0 bases and 1 base, with 9 bases remaining between them. Germline V gives CDR1 LNHDA, CDR2 SQIVND (reference sequence). CDR3 length: 15 amino acids. The CDR3: CASSIEGQANTEAFF. The CDR3 nucleotides read TGTGCCAGTAGTATAGAAGGGCAGGCGAACACTGAAGCTTTCTTT.

The chain links TRBV28 to TRBJ2-5; TRBD2 agrees at 9 bases. Germline CDR1 and CDR2: MDHEN and SYDVKM. The CDR3 spans 14 residues. V trimming: 6 bases; J trimming: 3 bases; junction bases outside the gene matches: 5. As DNA, the CDR3 is TGTGCCAGCAGAGTTAGCGGGGGTGAAGAGACCCAGTACTTC. The encoded protein is CASRVSGGEETQYF.

This chain connects TRBV25-1 to TRBJ1-1; D ambiguous. There are 14 residues in the CDR3. CDR1 and CDR2 from the germline V gene are MGHDK and SYGVNS. V dropped 6 bases and J dropped 1 base, with 12 bases sitting between them. Here the CDR3 DNA reads TGTGCCAGCAGGCGGCGGGGTCGGAACACTGAAGCTTTCTTT. It encodes CASRRRGRNTEAFF.

This chain links TRBV5-1 with TRBJ2-1; 11 bases are a match to TRBD2. This CDR3 comprises 16 residues. Germline V CDR1 and CDR2: SGHRS, YFSETQ. With 0 bases clipped from V and 7 bases from J, the junction kept 6 bases outside the gene matches. This CDR3 is CASSLGVAGGSNEQFF. The CDR3 DNA follows: TGCGCCAGCAGCTTGGGAGTAGCGGGAGGGTCGAATGAGCAGTTCTTC.

V is TRBV19 and J is TRBJ1-4; D not resolved. The CDR3 has 16 amino acids. Per the germline V gene, CDR1 is LNHDA and CDR2 is SQIVND (reference sequence). V lost 6 bases, J lost 0 bases, and 14 bases lay in between. The CDR3 sequence: CASSTHYSATNEKLFF. The CDR3 region has the DNA TGTGCCAGTAGCACGCACTACAGTGCAACTAATGAAAAACTGTTTTTT.

V usage is TRBV5-1 and J usage is TRBJ2-3, with 11 bases that match TRBD2. The germline V gene encodes CDR1 SGHRS and CDR2 YFSETQ. CDR3 size: 16 residues. The V gene end was trimmed by 0 bases and the J gene end by 1 base; junction bases not matched to a gene: 1. CDR3 residues: CASSLETSGGTDTQYF. The CDR3 DNA reads as TGCGCCAGCAGCTTGGAGACTAGCGGGGGCACAGATACGCAGTATTTT.

The CDR3 DNA reads as TGTGCCAGCAGCCGGGACAGGGGGAACACCATATATTTT. It translates to CASSRDRGNTIYF. The chain uses TRBV5-4 and TRBJ1-3; 11 bases match TRBD1. J gave up 7 bases and V 4 bases, and 1 base lay outside the gene matches. CDR3 size: 13 residues. The germline gives CDR1 SGHNT, CDR2 YYREEE (reference sequence).

The chain uses TRBV6-5 and TRBJ1-5; TRBD1 aligns across 7 bases. The CDR3 extends over 14 amino acids. The V and J ends lost 8 bases and 0 bases, in that order; junction bases with no gene match: 4. CDR1 is MNHEY, CDR2 SVGAGI, per germline. Here the CDR3 reads CASGTDFSNQPQHF. For the CDR3, the DNA is TGTGCCAGCGGGACAGACTTTAGCAATCAGCCCCAGCATTTT.

The rearrangement uses TRBV11-1 and TRBJ2-5; D may be TRBD1 (6 bases). Between the trimmed V and J ends, which lost 5 bases and 2 bases, there was a span of 15 bases. This CDR3 contains 15 residues. Germline values: CDR1 SGHAT, CDR2 FQDESV (reference sequence). Here the CDR3 DNA reads TGTGCCAGCAGCCTGAACGGACAGAAACAAGAGACCCAGTACTTC. This gives the protein CASSLNGQKQETQYF.

V and J are TRBV2 and TRBJ2-1, with 8 bases fitting TRBD1. This CDR3 contains 14 residues. CDR1 SNHLY and CDR2 FYNNEI come from the germline V gene. The J segment lost 3 bases and the V segment lost 6 bases, leaving 4 bases of the junction unmatched. The CDR3 is CASSGQGLYNEQFF. CDR3 bases: TGTGCCAGCAGCGGACAGGGTCTCTACAATGAGCAGTTCTTC.

V and J are TRBV5-1 and TRBJ2-5; perhaps TRBD2 as D (6 bases). Trimming pared 1 base from V and 5 bases from J, leaving 12 bases between. This CDR3 has 14 residues. CDR1 SGHRS and CDR2 YFSETQ come from the germline V gene. CDR3 loop: CASSLRRGLETQYF. CDR3 nucleotide sequence: TGCGCCAGCAGCTTGAGGAGGGGCTTGGAGACCCAGTACTTC.

This chain links TRBV19 with TRBJ1-2; D unresolved. This CDR3 has 16 amino acids. V was cut by 1 base and J by 8 bases, with 20 bases left in between. Per the germline V gene, CDR1 is LNHDA and CDR2 is SQIVND (reference sequence). CDR3 region: CASSIGPGRLAGGYTF. The CDR3 nucleotides read TGTGCCAGTAGTATAGGACCCGGACGTCTGGCAGGCGGCTACACCTTC.